This TCR beta chain was sequenced during a study of CD8+ T cells in alopecia areata. Investigators isolated RNA and reverse transcribed it into cDNA to act as the sequencing template. Using immunoSEQ multiplex PCR, the repertoire was profiled, and TCRdb retains in-frame clones only, with some absent. Of approximately 120,000 clones in the sample, roughly 57% were seen once. Treatment given: oral pan-JAK inhibitor, 5-10 mg twice daily. This CDR3 is 14 amino acids long. With 4 bases removed from V and 3 bases from J, the gap between germline ends came to 13 bases. CDR1 is LNHDA, CDR2 SQIVND, per germline (reference sequence).

J is TRBJ2-7 and V is TRBV19, with TRBD2 as a possible D gene (6 bases). Source: CD4+ T cells sorted from blood, taken at week 4, from a patient treated with tofacitinib. This TCR was sampled from a human donor with alopecia areata. The CDR3 loop reads CASSTQGGNYEQYF. The CDR3, as DNA: TGTGCCAGTAGTACCCAGGGAGGAAACTACGAGCAGTACTTC.